This note documents a single T cell receptor beta chain sequence. Its antigen is unknown. Assay used: immunoSEQ multiplex PCR; TCRdb lists only in-frame clones, some missing. The sample shows fewer than 200,000 clones, 94% of them seen only once. The sample comes from a study of OX40 agonist ivuxolimab in advanced cancers. The wider study: The dose-escalation cohort was approximately 81% male, with a mean age of around 60 years, ranging roughly 20 to 90. Enrollees could have had prior anti-PD-1, anti-PD-L1 or anti-CTLA-4 therapy, which around 43% had received.

Study results and caveats: Clonal expansion was seen in CD4+ and CD8+ blood T cells by week 6 at 0.1 to 3.0 mg/kg.

V was trimmed by 4 bases and J by 0 bases, leaving 11 bases between them. The length of the CDR3 is 15 residues. Germline V gene sequence: CDR1 SGHRS, CDR2 YFSETQ. The chain couples TRBV5-1 to TRBJ2-1, with D perhaps TRBD2 (6 bases). The source of this sequence is an adult with an advanced solid tumor such as melanoma, head and neck, liver or kidney cancer. The sample here was CD4+ or CD8+ T cells sorted from blood, taken in a trial of the OX40 agonist ivuxolimab. The CDR3 is CASSGGLSSYNEQFF. The CDR3 DNA sequence: TGCGCCAGCAGCGGGGGGTTAAGCTCCTACAATGAGCAGTTCTTC. The full variable domain, rest sourced from reference TRBV5-1 and TRBJ2-1, is KAGVTQTPRYLIKTRGQQVTLSCSPISGHRSVSWYQQTPGQGLQFLFEYFSETQRNKGNFPGRFSGRQFSNSRSEMNVSTLELGDSALYLCASSGGLSSYNEQFFGPGTRLTVL.